These 5 T cell receptor beta chains originate from one sample sequenced in a study of regulatory T cells in long-lasting Graves disease. iRepertoire HTBI primers and Arm-PCR of CDR3 regions built TCR beta libraries. MiXCR, applied by TCRdb to the multiplex PCR reads, yields one record per CDR3 protein. The sample consists of 300,000 to 500,000 distinct CDR3 sequences, around 20% of them appearing once. The sample's time point: persistent/refractory GD, antithyroid drugs over 5 years with positive TRAb. Extracted PBMC RNA gave rise to the TCR library. Here the sequenced sample was peripheral blood mononuclear cells (PBMCs), taken when the disease was refractory, from a patient treated with antithyroid drugs. The source of these receptors is a female donor with Graves disease.

On this clonotype: A much larger clone lies one base from this, so it may be a read error. The chain links TRBV11-2 to TRBJ2-4; D is uncertain. In germline, CDR1 is SGHAT, CDR2 FQNNGV. V lost 4 bases and J lost 4, with 14 bases in between. This CDR3 contains 15 residues. For the CDR3, the DNA is TGTGCCAGCAGCTCTCACGGGCAAAGGAAAAACATTCAGTACTTC. Translated, it gives CASSSHGQRKNIQYF.

A word on this clonotype: In this CDR3 the conserved last residue, phenylalanine or tryptophan, is missing, so a read error is likely. The chain uses TRBV28 and TRBJ2-3; 8 bases map to TRBD1. The V gene's germline CDR1 is MDHEN and CDR2 SYDVKM. This CDR3 has 17 residues. V gave up 1 base and J gave up 6 bases; unmatched junction bases: 12. CDR3 in amino acids: CASSLSSGQGGRDTQYS. Written as DNA, the CDR3 is TGTGCCAGCAGTTTATCCTCCGGACAGGGAGGTAGGGATACGCAGTATTCT.

The gene calls are TRBV5-1 and TRBJ1-1; D is possibly TRBD1 (6 bases). V lost 4 bases and J 1 base, leaving 14 bases between the germline ends. The CDR3 runs to 15 residues. Per germline, CDR1 SGHRS and CDR2 YFSETQ. The CDR3 loop is CASSTAGVANTEAFF. DNA for the CDR3: TGCGCCAGCAGCACTGCAGGGGTGGCGAACACTGAAGCTTTCTTT.

This clonotype was seen ten or more times. The gene calls are TRBV12-3 or TRBV12-4 and TRBJ2-7; 7 nucleotides agree with TRBD2. The CDR3 sequence is 14 residues long. After removal of 6 bases from V and 2 bases from J, the junction contained 7 bases not matched to a gene. For the CDR3, the DNA is TGTGCCAGCAGCCGGCGACTAGCTACCTACGAGCAGTACTTC. It encodes CASSRRLATYEQYF.

This clonotype was recorded a few times. The rearrangement links TRBV5-6 to TRBJ2-7, with D possibly matching TRBD2 (6 bases). The CDR3 length is 16 residues. With 0 bases removed from V and 3 bases from J, the gap between germline ends came to 16 bases. Germline V lookup: CDR1 SGHDT, CDR2 YYEEEE. The CDR3 loop is CASSLDPGSVIYEQYF. In DNA, the CDR3 is TGTGCCAGCAGCTTGGACCCCGGGAGTGTGATCTACGAGCAGTACTTC.